The clone carrying this T cell receptor (beta chain) was seen more than once but under ten times. Assay used: immunoSEQ multiplex PCR; TCRdb lists only in-frame clones, some missing. Of about 410,000 clones listed, about 88% are singletons. The V end lost 5 bases, the J end lost 4 bases, and 15 bases lay between the germline ends. Germline V gene sequence: CDR1 KGHSH, CDR2 LQKENI. This CDR3 contains 14 residues. The sample belongs to a study of blood T cell repertoires in COVID-19. About the research overall: Spain, Italy and the United States supplied samples that represented acute and convalescent COVID-19.

V usage is TRBV18 and J usage is TRBJ2-7; tentatively, D is TRBD1 (6 bases). This receptor was taken from a middle-aged woman with COVID-19, enrolled during active disease. Sample: peripheral blood. The CDR3 here is CASSASGTSYEQYF. CDR3 coding DNA: TGTGCCAGCTCAGCCTCCGGGACATCGTACGAGCAGTACTTC.